Below, 27 T cell receptor beta chains from the same sample are listed, as sequenced in a study of T cells in Graves' hyperthyroidism and ophthalmopathy. TCR beta CDR3 regions were amplified from RNA. Carried out on the TCR CDR3, a first-round RT-PCR used the HTBI primer set. TCRdb processed the multiplex PCR reads anew with MiXCR; each CDR3 protein has one entry. The data hold a few hundred thousand distinct CDR3 sequences, with roughly 46% observed a single time. Sequencing input: peripheral blood or thyroid tissue (not recorded which). These receptor sequences come from a young woman with Graves' hyperthyroidism.

The rearrangement uses TRBV7-2 and TRBJ2-7; tentatively, D is TRBD2 (6 bases). Trimming removed 2 bases at V and 6 bases at J, with 14 bases between. This CDR3 has 14 residues. Germline V gene lookup returns CDR1 SGHTA and CDR2 FQGNSA. CDR3 region: CASSLPVAGFEQYF. The CDR3 bases are TGTGCCAGCAGCTTACCCGTTGCGGGATTCGAGCAGTACTTC.

This chain connects TRBV7-2 to TRBJ1-5; 9 bases fit TRBD1. The CDR3 runs to 16 residues. Germline loops: CDR1 SGHTA, CDR2 FQGNSA. Trimming cost V 8 bases and J 4 bases; bases outside gene matches: 12. The CDR3 DNA reads TGTGCCAGCGAGGGCCCCGGGACAGGGAGAAATCAGCCCCAGCATTTT. As protein: CASEGPGTGRNQPQHF. Full variable domain (outside the CDR3, taken from reference TRBV7-2 and TRBJ1-5): GAGVSQSPSNKVTEKGKDVELRCDPISGHTALYWYRQSLGQGLEFLIYFQGNSAPDKSGLPSDRFSAERTGGSVSTLTIQRTQQEDSAVYLCASEGPGTGRNQPQHFGDGTRLSIL.

This clonotype was observed a handful of times. The chain combines TRBV7-6 with TRBJ2-2, with TRBD2 matching over 7 bases. Germline CDR1 reads SGHVS; CDR2 reads FNYEAQ. This CDR3 is built from 16 residues. Trimming took 1 base from V and 3 from J; bases not matched to a gene: 5. The CDR3 here is CASSLEAGVDTGELFF. In DNA form, the CDR3 reads TGTGCCAGCAGCTTAGAGGCGGGAGTGGACACCGGGGAGCTGTTTTTT.

The chain carries TRBV25-1 and TRBJ1-2; unclear D gene. V lost 1 base to trimming and J lost 5 bases, with 8 bases between them. From germline, CDR1 is MGHDK and CDR2 SYGVNS. This CDR3 comprises 13 residues. CDR3 sequence (DNA): TGTGCCAGCAGTGAATGGCCCGGTTATGGCTACACCTTC. It encodes CASSEWPGYGYTF.

This chain joins TRBV15 and TRBJ2-7, with a possible D match to TRBD2 (6 bases). CDR3 length: 14 amino acids. Between the trimmed V and J ends, which lost 0 bases and 3 bases, there was a span of 9 bases. CDR1 and CDR2 from the germline V gene are LNHNV and YYDKDF (reference sequence). The CDR3 nucleotides read TGTGCCACCAGCAGAGATCGGGGGAACTACGAGCAGTACTTC. Translating it yields CATSRDRGNYEQYF.

This clonotype was recorded at least ten times. This chain links TRBV6-2 or TRBV6-3 with TRBJ2-2; perhaps TRBD2 as D (7 bases). Germline-derived CDR1 and CDR2 are MNHEY and SVGEGT. V shed 6 bases and J shed 3 bases, with 17 bases lying between them. The CDR3 contains 16 residues. The CDR3 nucleotides read TGTGCCAGCAGCCATCGTCAGGGGAGGGACACCGGGGAGCTGTTTTTT. It specifies CASSHRQGRDTGELFF.

This clonotype was seen many times. This rearrangement joins TRBV2 to TRBJ2-7; possibly TRBD2 for D (5 bases). The CDR3 length is 13 residues. V lost 7 bases, J lost 0 bases, and 10 bases lay in between. Germline V CDR1 and CDR2: SNHLY, FYNNEI. The CDR3 sequence: CASTAAASYEQYF. The CDR3 region has the DNA TGTGCCAGCACCGCAGCGGCCTCCTACGAGCAGTACTTC.

The chain employs TRBV7-8 and TRBJ1-2, with D possibly TRBD1 on 6 matching bases. This CDR3 has 14 amino acids. In germline, CDR1 is SGHVS, CDR2 FQNEAQ. V was cut by 5 bases and J by 3 bases, with 13 bases left in between. For the CDR3, the DNA is TGTGCCAGCAGCCATAGGGGGAAGTACTATGGCTACACCTTC. Translated, it gives CASSHRGKYYGYTF.

The chain employs TRBV7-9 and TRBJ2-5, with 12 bases lining up with TRBD1. Germline values: CDR1 SEHNR, CDR2 FQNEAQ (reference sequence). The CDR3 length is 18 residues. Trimming cost V 5 bases and J 5 bases; bases outside gene matches: 15. CDR3 in amino acids: CASSPLWSGTGGAETQYF. Here the CDR3 DNA reads TGTGCCAGCAGCCCCCTTTGGAGCGGGACAGGGGGCGCGGAGACCCAGTACTTC.

The V and J genes are TRBV24-1 and TRBJ2-1; 8 nucleotides line up with TRBD2. CDR1 and CDR2 (germline): KGHDR, SFDVKD. This CDR3 region has 17 residues. J lost 0 bases, V lost 4 bases, and 7 bases had no gene match. The DNA of the CDR3 is TGTGCCACCAGTGACCCGATAGGGACTAGCTCCTACAATGAGCAGTTCTTC. It yields the protein CATSDPIGTSSYNEQFF.

The V call is TRBV2, the J call TRBJ2-1; 10 bases fit TRBD1. J gave up 7 bases and V 6 bases, and 15 bases lay outside the gene matches. In germline, CDR1 is SNHLY, CDR2 FYNNEI. The CDR3 is 17 amino acids. In DNA form, the CDR3 reads TGTGCCAGCAGCCAAGGGAGGAGGACAGGGGGTTTAAATGAGCAGTTCTTC. It translates to CASSQGRRTGGLNEQFF.

This clonotype appeared many times. The chain has TRBV7-9 and TRBJ1-1; 11 positions agree with TRBD1. V shed 5 bases and J 5 bases; nucleotides not matched to a gene: 7. Germline values: CDR1 SEHNR, CDR2 FQNEAQ (reference sequence). This CDR3 is 15 amino acids long. The CDR3: CASSRRTGGETEAFF. DNA of the CDR3: TGTGCCAGCAGCCGTCGGACAGGGGGCGAAACTGAAGCTTTCTTT.

The V call is TRBV7-2, the J call TRBJ2-5, with 7 bases matching TRBD1. The CDR3 loop spans 14 amino acids. Germline V gives CDR1 SGHTA, CDR2 FQGNSA. The junction had 7 bases not matched to a gene; V was cut back by 6 bases and J by 3 bases. The CDR3 DNA sequence: TGTGCCAGCAGTCGATTAACAGGGGAAGAGACCCAGTACTTC. Translating it yields CASSRLTGEETQYF.

This chain uses TRBV9 with TRBJ2-3; 7 nucleotides align to TRBD2. The J segment lost 2 bases and the V segment lost 3 bases, leaving 6 bases of the junction unmatched. The CDR3 sequence is 15 residues long. Germline lookup yields CDR1 SGDLS and CDR2 YYNGEE. CDR3 loop: CASSASGAATDTQYF. Here the CDR3 DNA reads TGTGCCAGCAGCGCTAGCGGAGCTGCCACAGATACGCAGTATTTT.

In this sample, this clonotype turned up a few times. The rearrangement joins TRBV20-1 to TRBJ1-1; the match to TRBD1 covers 9 bases. V lost 7 bases to trimming and J lost 4 bases; unmatched junction nucleotides: 7. This CDR3 has 13 amino acids. The germline V gene has CDR1 DFQATT and CDR2 SNEGSKA (reference sequence). In nucleotides, the CDR3 is TGCAGTGGCGGGACAGGGTCTGGCACTGAAGCTTTCTTT. It translates to CSGGTGSGTEAFF.

The chain employs TRBV6-2 or TRBV6-3 and TRBJ1-2; D ambiguous. V lost 0 bases and J lost 6, with 2 bases in between. The germline gives CDR1 MNHEY, CDR2 SVGEGT. The CDR3 contains 11 residues. The CDR3 here is CASSYSDGYTF. In nucleotides, the CDR3 is TGTGCCAGCAGTTACTCTGATGGCTACACCTTC.

This clonotype has a single count. The chain combines TRBV2 with TRBJ2-5; tentatively, D is TRBD2 (5 bases). CDR1 and CDR2 from the germline V gene are SNHLY and FYNNEI. The CDR3 length is 14 residues. V lost 6 bases to trimming and J lost 5 bases, with 16 bases between them. CDR3 amino acids: CASRILAVGETQYF. DNA of the CDR3: TGTGCCAGCAGGATCCTAGCTGTCGGGGAGACCCAGTACTTC.

This chain links TRBV2 with TRBJ1-1, with a tentative D call TRBD1 (5 bases). CDR1 and CDR2 from the germline V gene are SNHLY and FYNNEI. The ends were cut back, 8 bases at V and 8 bases at J, with 12 bases in the middle. The CDR3 spans 11 residues. CDR3: CASLGLAEAFF. CDR3 DNA sequence: TGTGCCAGCTTGGGACTAGCGGAAGCTTTCTTT. The full variable domain, with the rest looked up from reference TRBV2 and TRBJ1-1, is EPEVTQTPSHQVTQMGQEVILRCVPISNHLYFYWYRQILGQKVEFLVSFYNNEISEKSEIFDDQFSVERPDGSNFTLKIRSTKLEDSAMYFCASLGLAEAFFGQGTRLTVV.

As DNA, the CDR3 is TGTGCCTGGAGTCCCGGTTATAGCACTGAAGCTTTCTTT. Translation: CAWSPGYSTEAFF. The chain combines TRBV30 with TRBJ1-1; the D is unclear. The V end was cut by 2 bases, the J end by 4 bases, with 11 bases between. Germline-derived CDR1 and CDR2 are GTSNPN and SVGIG (reference sequence). This CDR3 has 13 amino acids.

The chain joins TRBV10-3 to TRBJ1-5; D remains unclear. The V gene's germline CDR1 is ENHRY and CDR2 SYGVKD. Trimming removed 7 bases at V and 7 bases at J, with 11 bases between. The CDR3 is 12 residues long. CDR3: CAITGERQPQHF. The DNA for the CDR3 is TGTGCCATCACTGGGGAGAGGCAGCCCCAGCATTTT.

This clonotype was counted a few times. Just one base apart from a much larger clone, this may be a read error. The chain recombines TRBV4-3 with TRBJ2-7, with 10 bases matching TRBD1. The germline CDR1 and CDR2 sequences are LGHNA and YSLEER. Germline trimming cut 3 bases from V and 3 bases from J; bases unmatched to any gene: 5. The CDR3 extends over 15 amino acids. The chain's CDR3 is CASSQTGGGGYEQYF. The CDR3 nucleotides are TGCGCCAGCAGCCAGACAGGGGGCGGAGGCTACGAGCAGTACTTC.

This chain links TRBV19 with TRBJ1-4; D not resolved. There are 15 residues in the CDR3. V gave up 5 bases and J gave up 4 bases, with 14 bases separating them. The germline CDR1 and CDR2 sequences are LNHDA and SQIVND (reference sequence). The CDR3, as DNA: TGTGCCAGTAGTCCCCGGGAGCGAAGTAATGAAAAACTGTTTTTT. Translating gives CASSPRERSNEKLFF.

This clonotype was recorded only once. Possible read error: a much larger clone is one base away. This chain uses TRBV7-6 with TRBJ2-7, with a tentative D call TRBD2 (5 bases). Germline V gene lookup returns CDR1 SGHVS and CDR2 FNYEAQ. The CDR3 covers 14 residues. The CDR3 spells CASTREGASYKQYF. The DNA of the CDR3 is TGTGCCAGCACCCGCGAGGGCGCCAGCTACAAGCAGTACTTC.

The chain is built from TRBV29-1 and TRBJ2-7, with D perhaps being TRBD1 or TRBD2 (5 bases each). Trimming pared 8 bases from V and 4 bases from J, leaving 18 bases between. In germline, CDR1 is SQVTM, CDR2 ANQGSEA. This CDR3 is built from 13 residues. The CDR3 DNA reads as TGCAGCTTGGCTATGGGGGTCGGATACGAGCAGTACTTC. This encodes CSLAMGVGYEQYF.

This clonotype was found many times. The gene calls are TRBV11-3 and TRBJ1-5, with D possibly being TRBD1 (5 bases). V shed 6 bases and J shed 1 base, with 10 bases lying between them. The length of the CDR3 is 14 residues. Germline-derived CDR1 and CDR2 are SGHNT and YENEEA. CDR3 protein: CASSQTVSNQPQHF. The DNA of the CDR3 is TGTGCCAGCAGTCAGACAGTGAGCAATCAGCCCCAGCATTTT.

The J gene is TRBJ2-7, the V gene TRBV7-3; TRBD1 matches at 8 bases. The CDR3 covers 16 residues. The V gene end was trimmed by 3 bases and the J gene end by 2 bases; junction bases not matched to a gene: 9. Germline V gene lookup returns CDR1 SGHTA and CDR2 FQGTGA. This CDR3 reads CASSLSGGGSPYEQYF. The CDR3 DNA is TGTGCCAGCAGCTTGTCAGGGGGCGGTAGTCCCTACGAGCAGTACTTC.

The V call is TRBV29-1, the J call TRBJ1-1; D might be TRBD1 (5 bases). CDR1 and CDR2 (germline): SQVTM, ANQGSEA. V was clipped by 6 bases and J by 2 bases, with 16 bases between them. The CDR3 has 14 residues. For the CDR3, the DNA is TGCAGCGTACGAGGGAGGGGCCTCAACACTGAAGCTTTCTTT. Translation: CSVRGRGLNTEAFF.